These 32 T cell receptor beta chains were all obtained from the same sample, sequenced in a study of T cells in tumors after PD-1 blockade. The protocol was immunoSEQ multiplex PCR, while the TCRdb copy is restricted to in-frame clones and leaves out a portion. The top ten hold about 4.8% of the sample, which has about 63,000 clones, approximately 79% seen once. The source was PBMCs, collected after anti-PD-1 treatment. The source of these receptors is a human donor with basal cell carcinoma.

For this clone: An end of the junction differs from the germline gene, which may be a read error. V is TRBV7-9 and J is TRBJ2-2; 12 nucleotides align to TRBD2. This CDR3 region has 19 residues. Germline CDR1 SEHNR, CDR2 FQNEAQ (reference sequence). CDR3 protein: CASSAAPSGGAVDTGELFF. The CDR3 DNA is TGCGCCAGCAGCGCCGCGCCTAGCGGGGGGGCGGTCGACACCGGGGAGCTGTTTTTT.

The rearrangement joins TRBV7-2 to TRBJ1-4; the match to TRBD1 covers 7 bases. Per germline, CDR1 SGHTA and CDR2 FQGNSA. V lost 1 base and J lost 4; bases outside the gene matches: 6. The CDR3 totals 16 residues. CDR3 nucleotide sequence: TGTGCCAGCAGCTTAGGCGCCCAGGGGGGTAATGAAAAACTGTTTTTT. It translates to CASSLGAQGGNEKLFF.

The genes are TRBV28 and TRBJ2-3; 12 bases agree with TRBD2. This CDR3 contains 16 residues. Germline V CDR1 and CDR2: MDHEN, SYDVKM. The trim removed 5 bases at V and 6 bases at J, leaving 9 bases unmatched. CDR3 in DNA: TGTGCCAGCAGTCCCTGGGCTAGCGGGGGGGCGGATACGCAGTATTTT. It translates to CASSPWASGGADTQYF.

The genes are TRBV3-1 (or the pseudogene TRBV3-2) and TRBJ1-2; D perhaps matches TRBD1 (5 bases). The CDR3 totals 13 residues. V was pared by 5 bases and J by 8 bases, with 15 bases between. Germline V gene data show CDR1 as LGHDT and CDR2 as YNNKEL (reference sequence). The CDR3 here is CASSSDSPGGYTF. The DNA of the CDR3 is TGTGCCAGCAGCTCTGACAGTCCGGGGGGCTACACCTTC.

The chain is built from TRBV11-3 and TRBJ2-5, with 9 bases aligning to TRBD1. This CDR3 contains 16 residues. V was pared by 6 bases and J by 4 bases, with 12 bases of the junction left unmatched. The germline gives CDR1 SGHNT, CDR2 YENEEA. CDR3 region: CASSHHTGQGLETQYF. The CDR3 bases are TGTGCCAGCAGTCACCATACGGGACAGGGTTTAGAGACCCAGTACTTC.

The chain employs TRBV6-5 and TRBJ1-3, with 10 bases identical to TRBD1. CDR3 length: 16 amino acids. J gave up 2 bases and V 1 base, and 2 bases lay outside the gene matches. Germline CDR1 MNHEY, CDR2 SVGAGI. Here the CDR3 DNA reads TGTGCCAGCAGTTACTGGGGACAGGGGCCTGGAAACACCATATATTTT. Translation gives CASSYWGQGPGNTIYF.

This chain links TRBV24-1 with TRBJ1-5; TRBD1 might be the D (5 bases). Trimming took 3 bases from V and 7 from J, leaving 12 bases between them. Germline CDR1 is KGHDR and CDR2 is SFDVKD. The CDR3 extends over 14 amino acids. The CDR3 DNA reads as TGTGCCACCAGTGATACAGGTAATGGGCAGCCCCAGCATTTT. Amino acid sequence: CATSDTGNGQPQHF.

The J gene is TRBJ2-3, the V gene TRBV2; maybe TRBD1 (5 bases). Trimming took 5 bases from V and 3 from J, leaving 12 bases between them. The CDR3 has 14 residues. Germline lookup yields CDR1 SNHLY and CDR2 FYNNEI. CDR3 sequence: CASSLGRETDTQYF. The CDR3 region has the DNA TGTGCCAGCAGTTTGGGCAGGGAAACAGATACGCAGTATTTT.

V gene TRBV19 combines with J gene TRBJ2-1; 11 bases line up with TRBD1. CDR1 is LNHDA, CDR2 SQIVND, per germline (reference sequence). The CDR3 has 16 residues. J lost 7 bases, V lost 2 bases, and 7 bases had no gene match. The CDR3 is CASSILDRGRRNEQFF. CDR3 DNA sequence: TGTGCCAGTAGTATATTGGACAGGGGGCGTCGGAATGAGCAGTTCTTC.

The chain uses TRBV4-1 and TRBJ1-6; D is possibly TRBD1 (6 bases). V was cut by 3 bases and J by 0 bases, with 18 bases left in between. The germline V gene encodes CDR1 MGHRA and CDR2 YSYEKL. The CDR3 spans 19 residues. The CDR3 bases are TGCGCCAGCAGCCAGGGTGATAACAGGGCAAACTCCTATAATTCACCCCTCCACTTT. It translates to CASSQGDNRANSYNSPLHF.

V usage is TRBV5-1 and J usage is TRBJ1-1; 8 positions match TRBD1. In germline, CDR1 is SGHRS, CDR2 YFSETQ. The CDR3 has 17 amino acids. The V and J ends lost 0 bases and 4 bases, in that order; junction bases with no gene match: 11. The CDR3 here is CASSLGAGGFSFTEAFF. CDR3 DNA sequence: TGCGCCAGCAGCTTGGGTGCAGGGGGCTTTTCGTTCACTGAAGCTTTCTTT.

This CDR3 reads CASSDFGRSSNYGYTF. CDR3 nucleotides: TGTGCCAGCAGTGATTTTGGCAGGTCTTCTAACTATGGCTACACCTTC. The V and J genes are TRBV6-1 and TRBJ1-2; D is unclear. The CDR3 has 16 amino acids. V lost 3 bases and J lost 0, with 14 bases in between. Germline V lookup: CDR1 MNHNS, CDR2 SASEGT.

The rearrangement links TRBV28 to TRBJ2-7, with D possibly called TRBD1 or TRBD2 (5 bases each). The germline V gene has CDR1 MDHEN and CDR2 SYDVKM. The CDR3 loop spans 12 amino acids. Trimming took 8 bases from V and 5 from J, leaving 13 bases between them. This chain's CDR3 is CASQAGTHEQYF. The CDR3 region has the DNA TGTGCCAGCCAGGCAGGGACCCACGAGCAGTACTTC.

The chain employs TRBV11-3 and TRBJ2-3; tentatively, D is TRBD1 (5 bases). The germline CDR1 and CDR2 sequences are SGHNT and YENEEA. Trimming shortened V by 2 bases and J by 3 bases, and 12 bases separated the two germline ends. The CDR3 runs 15 residues. This CDR3 is CASSLNWGETDTQYF. CDR3 DNA: TGTGCCAGCAGCTTAAATTGGGGCGAGACAGATACGCAGTATTTT. The whole variable domain, remainder taken from reference TRBV11-3 and TRBJ2-3, is EAGVVQSPRYKIIEKKQPVAFWCNPISGHNTLYWYLQNLGQGPELLIRYENEEAVDDSQLPKDRFSAERLKGVDSTLKIQPAELGDSAVYLCASSLNWGETDTQYFGPGTRLTVL.

The genes are TRBV19 and TRBJ2-2; the D is unclear. The V end was cut by 4 bases, the J end by 7 bases, with 10 bases between. This CDR3 has 13 amino acids. The germline V gene encodes CDR1 LNHDA and CDR2 SQIVND (reference sequence). The DNA of the CDR3 is TGTGCCAGTAGTACTCAGGCCTTCGGGGAGCTGTTTTTT. It encodes CASSTQAFGELFF.

This clone came up once. The chain employs TRBV5-5 and TRBJ1-5; D not certain. Germline CDR1 and CDR2: SGHKS and YYEKEE (reference sequence). With 0 bases removed from V and 4 bases from J, the gap between germline ends came to 8 bases. The length of the CDR3 is 14 residues. DNA of the CDR3: TGTGCCAGCAGCTTGGTAATCGGGAATCAGCCCCAGCATTTT. This codes for CASSLVIGNQPQHF.

The chain uses TRBV6-5 and TRBJ1-1; D not certain. Germline V lookup: CDR1 MNHEY, CDR2 SVGAGI. The V gene lost 2 bases and the J gene lost 0 bases, with 7 bases spanning the gap. CDR3 length equals 14 residues. DNA for the CDR3: TGTGCCAGCAGTTACCGGGCGGTGAACACTGAAGCTTTCTTT. As protein: CASSYRAVNTEAFF.

The V and J genes are TRBV28 and TRBJ2-7, with TRBD1 as a possible D gene (6 bases). CDR1 is MDHEN and CDR2 is SYDVKM in the germline V gene. The CDR3 has 13 amino acids. V was clipped by 10 bases and J by 3 bases, with 16 bases between them. CDR3 in amino acids: CATTNRDDYEQYF. CDR3 coding DNA: TGTGCCACGACAAACAGGGACGACTACGAGCAGTACTTC.

The chain has TRBV5-6 and TRBJ1-2; D uncertain. From germline, CDR1 is SGHDT and CDR2 YYEEEE. CDR3 length: 14 amino acids. Trimming cost V 10 bases and J 3 bases, with 19 bases left between them. The CDR3 nucleotides read TGTGCCGCCGGAAGTAGAGGGCAGTACTATGGCTACACCTTC. Translating it yields CAAGSRGQYYGYTF.

The gene calls are TRBV30 and TRBJ2-7; 7 positions agree with TRBD2. The CDR3 is 12 residues long. In germline, CDR1 is GTSNPN, CDR2 SVGIG (reference sequence). J lost 2 bases, V lost 3 bases, and 1 base had no gene match. CDR3 coding DNA: TGTGCCTGGAGCGGGGGGACCTACGAGCAGTACTTC. It encodes CAWSGGTYEQYF.

The rearrangement uses TRBV14 and TRBJ2-1; D is perhaps TRBD2 (7 bases). The germline V and J ends were trimmed by 7 bases and 2 bases, with 15 bases remaining between them. The germline V gene encodes CDR1 SGHDN and CDR2 FVKESK. CDR3 length equals 15 residues. The CDR3, as DNA: TGTGCCAGCACCCCAGGGGAGGGGACCTACAATGAGCAGTTCTTC. Protein sequence: CASTPGEGTYNEQFF.

V and J are TRBV16 and TRBJ2-7, with TRBD1 matching over 9 bases. Unmatched junction bases numbered 5, after V lost 4 bases and J lost 1 base. The length of the CDR3 is 15 residues. Germline-derived CDR1 and CDR2 are KGHSY and FQNENV. The CDR3 here is CASSRTGQGSYEQYF. The CDR3 DNA sequence: TGTGCCAGCAGCCGAACCGGACAGGGGTCCTACGAGCAGTACTTC.

This clone was observed once. The chain joins TRBV28 to TRBJ1-2; D is undetermined. The CDR3 totals 12 residues. Germline-derived CDR1 and CDR2 are MDHEN and SYDVKM. Trimming removed 11 bases at V and 2 bases at J, with 12 bases between. CDR3 bases: TGTGCCTCAAGAGGCGTGAACTATGGCTACACCTTC. Translation gives CASRGVNYGYTF.

The chain recombines TRBV9 with TRBJ1-3, with D unclear. The V end was cut by 4 bases, the J end by 0 bases, with 8 bases between. Germline loops: CDR1 SGDLS, CDR2 YYNGEE. The CDR3 has 14 residues. The CDR3 DNA reads as TGTGCCAGCAGCCGCGGACCCTCTGGAAACACCATATATTTT. It yields the protein CASSRGPSGNTIYF. The whole variable domain, remainder taken from reference TRBV9 and TRBJ1-3, is DSGVTQTPKHLITATGQRVTLRCSPRSGDLSVYWYQQSLDQGLQFLIQYYNGEERAKGNILERFSAQQFPDLHSELNLSSLELGDSALYFCASSRGPSGNTIYFGEGSWLTVV.

V usage is TRBV5-4 and J usage is TRBJ2-7; 8 bases align to TRBD1. Germline CDR1 reads SGHNT; CDR2 reads YYREEE (reference sequence). CDR3 size: 14 residues. V trimming: 0 bases; J trimming: 6 bases; junction bases outside the gene matches: 5. The CDR3 DNA sequence: TGTGCCAGCAGCTTGGACCGGACAGGGTTCGAGCAGTACTTC. This gives the protein CASSLDRTGFEQYF.

The gene calls are TRBV18 and TRBJ1-5; D gene ambiguous. CDR1 is KGHSH and CDR2 is LQKENI in the germline V gene. Trimming cost V 3 bases and J 3 bases, with 6 bases left between them. The length of the CDR3 is 13 residues. In DNA form, the CDR3 reads TGTGCCAGCTCACCGGACCTCAATCAGCCCCAGCATTTT. The encoded protein is CASSPDLNQPQHF.

This clone was detected once. The rearrangement uses TRBV5-1 and TRBJ1-1, with a possible D match to TRBD1 (6 bases). The CDR3 runs to 15 residues. Trimming pared 0 bases from V and 4 bases from J, leaving 13 bases between. CDR1 and CDR2 (germline): SGHRS, YFSETQ. CDR3 bases: TGCGCCAGCAGCTTGGGTCCGGGGGCAGGCACTGAAGCTTTCTTT. As protein: CASSLGPGAGTEAFF.

The genes are TRBV7-8 and TRBJ2-3; 8 positions agree with TRBD1. Germline V gives CDR1 SGHVS, CDR2 FQNEAQ. V was clipped by 5 bases and J by 0 bases; unmatched bases: 4. The CDR3 contains 15 residues. This chain's CDR3 is CASSPRDRSTDTQYF. The CDR3 region has the DNA TGTGCCAGCAGCCCGCGGGACAGGAGCACAGATACGCAGTATTTT. The entire variable domain, with the rest obtained from reference TRBV7-8 and TRBJ2-3, is as follows: GAGVSQSPRYKVAKRGQDVALRCDPISGHVSLFWYQQALGQGPEFLTYFQNEAQLDKSGLPSDRFFAERPEGSVSTLKIQRTQQEDSAVYLCASSPRDRSTDTQYFGPGTRLTVL.

To note about this clone: Mismatch with germline at one junction end may stem from a read error. The rearrangement uses TRBV6-1 and TRBJ1-1; a possible D gene is TRBD1 (6 bases). The CDR3 runs to 13 residues. Looked up from germline, CDR1 is MNHNS and CDR2 is SASEGT. The CDR3 region is CASGEGHDTEAFF. The CDR3 DNA reads TGTGCCAGCGGTGAGGGACATGACACTGAAGCTTTCTTT.

This clone was found a few times. The V call is TRBV6-1, the J call TRBJ2-7, with 10 bases fitting TRBD2. Germline V gene data show CDR1 as MNHNS and CDR2 as SASEGT. The ends lost 2 bases at V and 1 base at J; junction bases unmatched: 2. The length of the CDR3 is 15 residues. The CDR3 nucleotides read TGTGCCAGCAGTGAACTAGCGGGGGCGTCCTACGAGCAGTACTTC. Amino acid sequence: CASSELAGASYEQYF.

The J gene is TRBJ2-3, the V gene TRBV7-2; 8 bases agree with TRBD2. The length of the CDR3 is 15 residues. V dropped 3 bases and J dropped 3; count of bases not matched to a gene: 5. Germline assignment: CDR1 SGHTA and CDR2 FQGNSA. The CDR3 protein is CASSFYGGATDTQYF. CDR3 in DNA: TGTGCCAGCAGCTTTTACGGGGGGGCAACAGATACGCAGTATTTT.

The chain links TRBV7-8 to TRBJ1-5; 7 positions match TRBD1. The CDR3 is 14 amino acids. The germline CDR1 and CDR2 sequences are SGHVS and FQNEAQ. Trimming took 5 bases from V and 4 from J; bases not matched to a gene: 5. This CDR3 reads CASSLSDRNQPQHF. In DNA form, the CDR3 reads TGTGCCAGCAGCCTCTCGGACAGGAATCAGCCCCAGCATTTT.